Listed below are T cell receptor beta chains from one sample, sequenced in a study of blood T cells in healthy people across ages. TCRdb used MiXCR to reprocess the 5' RACE reads, holding one entry per CDR3 protein. This table holds about 1.4 million distinct CDR3 sequences, roughly 64% found once. The material sequenced was blood. Receptors originate from a man aged 18 to 35 in good health. The conserved cysteine and the conserved F or W are not part of the CDR3 here.

v_gene,j_gene,CDR3aa
TRBV7-2,TRBJ2-1,ASISGRGLYNEQF
TRBV9,.,ASSVVATRGETQY
TRBV3-1,TRBJ2-3,ASSLGLGNTDTQY
TRBV7-6,TRBJ2-7,ASSSEVRGSEQY
TRBV3-1,TRBJ2-5,ASSQGVVPSSSETQY
TRBV5-1,TRBJ2-5,ASSGLGMRETQY
TRBV2,TRBJ2-1,ASSQVEEQF
TRBV4-1,TRBJ2-1,ASSPGAAGEQF
TRBV29-1,TRBJ2-2,SVSTNSHTGELF
TRBV7-2,TRBJ1-1,ASHGWGASTTYAF
TRBV29-1,TRBJ2-5,SVGGLETQY
TRBV6-6,TRBJ1-4,ASSQQDLRSGEKLF
TRBV27,TRBJ2-5,ASSDGARLETQY
TRBV28,TRBJ2-7,ASSSPGTGISYEQY
TRBV3-1,TRBJ1-1,ASSQDPLNTEAF
TRBV4-1,TRBJ2-7,ASSPSLTGLTYEQY
TRBV7-9,TRBJ2-1,ASNGDLDSYNEQF
TRBV9,TRBJ2-1,ASSVVGTGINNEQF
TRBV4-1,TRBJ1-5,ASSHTGTRDQPQH
TRBV29-1,TRBJ1-4,SAGGSNEKLF
TRBV10-3,TRBJ2-1,AISEWGLAGTYNEQF
TRBV2,TRBJ2-2,ASCSAGLGAGELF
TRBV29-1,TRBJ1-1,SVETGMNTEAF
TRBV4-1,TRBJ2-5,ASSPPGVGEGPLETQY
TRBV25-1,TRBJ2-7,ASMTGPREQY
TRBV4-2,TRBJ2-1,ASSQKGTFLAGGYNEQF
TRBV7-8,TRBJ1-4,ASSALGALTGKLF
TRBV20-1,TRBJ2-2,SARDIEGGLVEELF
TRBV20-1,TRBJ2-3,SARESLAGPSIDTQY
TRBV6-5,TRBJ2-5,ASSYAQGRSGTQY
TRBV5-1,TRBJ1-2,ASSFTPNYGYT
TRBV27,TRBJ2-7,ASSDTGPSYEQY
TRBV20-1,TRBJ2-5,SARGPGEETQY
TRBV10-3,.,AISEREGYEQY
TRBV7-7,TRBJ2-1,ASSKGTSGTPYNEQF
TRBV3-1,TRBJ2-7,ASSHGGSSYEQY
TRBV7-9,TRBJ2-5,ASSVGLSEGTQY
TRBV4-1,TRBJ2-1,ASSQGGNYNEQF
TRBV6-6,TRBJ1-2,AINDRDGYT
TRBV2,TRBJ2-1,ASTTNLAGGRNEQF
TRBV20-1,.,SAPGGTKTQY
TRBV20-1,TRBJ2-7,SARRGLAGVHEQY
TRBV30,TRBJ2-1,AWRGQRDNEQF
TRBV20-1,TRBJ2-7,SATGGLLEQY
TRBV7-8,TRBJ2-1,ASSLVPLAGAMTYNEQF
TRBV5-1,TRBJ2-7,ASSSSLTGKAYEQY
TRBV6-1,TRBJ2-5,ASSDLLMGETQY
TRBV10-3,TRBJ1-2,AISITGQGIYGYT
TRBV9,TRBJ1-2,ASSPRGSYNYGYT
TRBV5-1,TRBJ2-7,ASSAWTSADEQY
TRBV12-3/TRBV12-4,TRBJ2-5,ASTSGLAEETQY
TRBV29-1,TRBJ1-2,SVDELYGYT
TRBV28,TRBJ1-6,ASSLQGQGNSPLH
TRBV10-2,TRBJ2-1,ASSESIYRGNNEQF